A single count supports the clone carrying this TCR beta chain. These data originate in a study of T cell changes during pregnancy in multiple sclerosis. The CDR3 is 15 residues long. The V gene end was trimmed by 3 bases and the J gene end by 1 base; junction bases not matched to a gene: 5. Germline V gene lookup returns CDR1 MNHEY and CDR2 SMNVEV (reference sequence). Some clones are missing from TCRdb's copy, which holds only in-frame ones; the method was immunoSEQ multiplex PCR. The sample lists tens of thousands of clones, roughly 92% occurring once. Material: peripheral blood, obtained in the third trimester of pregnancy. This chain uses TRBV27 with TRBJ2-5, with 7 bases matching TRBD1. The sequence was collected from a female donor with multiple sclerosis, enrolled in a pregnancy study. This CDR3 is CASSFVGQLQETQYF. The CDR3 bases are TGTGCCAGCAGTTTTGTGGGACAGCTCCAAGAGACCCAGTACTTC.